Following are 14 T cell receptor beta chains from one sample sequenced in a study of T cell responses to AZD1222 COVID-19 vaccine. The assay was immunoSEQ multiplex PCR, and TCRdb's table has in-frame clones only and misses some. The sample yields approximately 140,000 clones, about 93% seen once. The sequenced sample was peripheral blood, obtained on day 0 of AZD1222 vaccination. These receptors were taken from an adult in good health.

The gene calls are TRBV7-9 and TRBJ1-6, with D possibly being TRBD1 (5 bases). Germline V gives CDR1 SEHNR, CDR2 FQNEAQ (reference sequence). This CDR3 has 14 amino acids. V was shortened by 4 bases and J by 7 bases, with 11 bases between the two germline ends. Here the CDR3 DNA reads TGTGCCAGCAGCTCTCCCGGGGGGAATTCACCCCTCCACTTT. As protein: CASSSPGGNSPLHF.

The rearrangement links TRBV5-1 to TRBJ1-4; D ambiguous. Germline values: CDR1 SGHRS, CDR2 YFSETQ. There are 14 residues in the CDR3. The ends were cut back, 6 bases at V and 3 bases at J, with 12 bases in the middle. CDR3 nucleotides: TGCGCCAGCACGTCCCAGGCCCCTAATGAAAAACTGTTTTTT. This sequence encodes CASTSQAPNEKLFF. Based on the CDR3 plus reference TRBV5-1 and TRBJ1-4, the full variable domain is KAGVTQTPRYLIKTRGQQVTLSCSPISGHRSVSWYQQTPGQGLQFLFEYFSETQRNKGNFPGRFSGRQFSNSRSEMNVSTLELGDSALYLCASTSQAPNEKLFFGSGTQLSVL.

This chain uses TRBV5-1 with TRBJ1-1; D possibly corresponds to TRBD1 (5 bases). Germline lookup yields CDR1 SGHRS and CDR2 YFSETQ. V shed 4 bases and J shed 1 base, with 23 bases lying between them. The CDR3 is 18 amino acids. The CDR3 sequence is CASSQPISVGDRNTEAFF. The CDR3 nucleotides are TGCGCCAGCAGCCAGCCAATCAGTGTGGGGGACCGGAACACTGAAGCTTTCTTT.

This chain uses TRBV6-5 with TRBJ2-1; D possibly uses TRBD1 or TRBD2 (6 bases each). The V gene's germline CDR1 is MNHEY and CDR2 SVGAGI. The CDR3 is 15 residues long. Trimming removed 5 bases from V and 7 bases from J, with 18 bases in between. The CDR3 DNA sequence: TGTGCCAGCAGTCCCCGGTCGGGGGCGGAGAATGAGCAGTTCTTC. It is translated as CASSPRSGAENEQFF.

The CDR3 is CASTYSGVGNQPQHF. The DNA of the CDR3 is TGTGCCAGCACCTACTCAGGGGTGGGGAATCAGCCCCAGCATTTT. This chain connects TRBV28 to TRBJ1-5, with a tentative D call TRBD1 (6 bases). The CDR3 runs 15 residues. V gave up 7 bases and J gave up 4 bases, with 17 bases separating them. In germline, CDR1 is MDHEN, CDR2 SYDVKM.

The chain is built from TRBV18 and TRBJ1-1; D remains ambiguous. CDR1 and CDR2 (germline): KGHSH, LQKENI. Trimming shortened V by 3 bases and J by 5 bases, and 13 bases separated the two germline ends. The CDR3 extends over 14 amino acids. CDR3 amino acids: CASSPRGGSTEAFF. CDR3 in DNA: TGTGCCAGCTCACCCCGAGGTGGGTCGACTGAAGCTTTCTTT.

The chain carries TRBV11-2 and TRBJ1-3, with D uncertain. The CDR3 contains 12 residues. The germline V gene encodes CDR1 SGHAT and CDR2 FQNNGV. V was pared by 5 bases and J by 8 bases, with 10 bases between. CDR3 amino acids: CASSLTLDTIYF. In DNA, the CDR3 is TGTGCCAGCAGCCTGACATTGGACACCATATATTTT.

The table lists this clone with a few counts. The identical CDR3 is also encoded by other nucleotide sequences in the sample. The J gene is TRBJ2-7, the V gene TRBV18, with D unresolved. The CDR3 has 12 amino acids. Germline CDR1 is KGHSH and CDR2 is LQKENI. V shed 6 bases and J shed 4 bases, with 10 bases lying between them. For the CDR3, the DNA is TGTGCCAGCTCCCCAGGCCATTACGAGCAGTACTTC. Translated, it gives CASSPGHYEQYF.

V and J are TRBV5-1 and TRBJ2-1; 10 nucleotides match TRBD2. In germline, CDR1 is SGHRS, CDR2 YFSETQ. CDR3 size: 16 residues. Trimming at V came to 1 base and at J to 7 bases, leaving 8 bases not matched to a gene. CDR3 bases: TGCGCCAGCAGCTTGACAGCGGGAGGGGGCTGGAATGAGCAGTTCTTC. It is translated as CASSLTAGGGWNEQFF.

The chain has TRBV5-1 and TRBJ1-1; D is ambiguous. The ends were cut back, 6 bases at V and 0 bases at J, with 18 bases in the middle. Germline CDR1 SGHRS, CDR2 YFSETQ. This CDR3 is 16 amino acids long. DNA of the CDR3: TGCGCCAGCACGGCCGGCGACCGTGAAATGAACACTGAAGCTTTCTTT. Translating it yields CASTAGDREMNTEAFF.

The rearrangement uses TRBV21-1 and TRBJ1-4. TRBV21-1 is described as a pseudogene. The CDR3 runs 15 residues. DNA of the CDR3: TGTGCCAGCAACTGGGACTCTGCAACTAATGAAAAACTGTTTTTT. Protein: CASNWDSATNEKLFF.

The chain recombines TRBV19 with TRBJ2-5; D might be TRBD2 (5 bases). The CDR3 loop spans 13 amino acids. V shed 7 bases and J shed 0 bases, with 9 bases lying between them. The germline CDR1 and CDR2 sequences are LNHDA and SQIVND (reference sequence). The CDR3 coding sequence is TGTGCCAGTATGTCGACTAACCAAGAGACCCAGTACTTC. Amino acid sequence: CASMSTNQETQYF.

The chain combines TRBV5-4 with TRBJ1-2; a weak D match, TRBD1 (5 bases). Trimming pared 4 bases from V and 8 bases from J, leaving 9 bases between. Germline V gene lookup returns CDR1 SGHNT and CDR2 YYREEE (reference sequence). The CDR3 sequence is 11 residues long. CDR3 sequence reads: CASSDDRGYTF. The CDR3 nucleotides read TGTGCCAGCAGCGACGACAGAGGCTACACCTTC.

The chain is built from TRBV7-9 and TRBJ2-3; maybe TRBD2 (7 bases). The V and J ends lost 6 bases and 3 bases respectively, with 13 bases between them. The CDR3 loop spans 14 amino acids. The germline gives CDR1 SEHNR, CDR2 FQNEAQ (reference sequence). The CDR3 spells CASRTGGPTDTQYF. The CDR3 region has the DNA TGTGCCAGCAGGACCGGGGGGCCTACAGATACGCAGTATTTT.